The 7 T cell receptor beta chains below all came from one sample that was sequenced in a study of blood T cells in healthy people across ages. Then a second PCR, running roughly 7 to 11 cycles, was carried out with a sample-barcoded 5' primer and a J-beta primer mix. TCRdb re-called the 5' RACE reads with MiXCR, one entry per CDR3 protein. The sample records approximately 800,000 distinct CDR3 sequences, roughly 25% being singletons. The same sample was also studied in work on T cells of mothers and their children.

Sequenced material: blood. These receptors were taken from a boy between 10 and 17 years old in good health.

The chain is built from TRBV6-1 and TRBJ2-2, with 9 bases fitting TRBD2. CDR1 is MNHNS, CDR2 SASEGT, per germline. This CDR3 region has 16 residues. With V trimmed by 4 bases and J by 1 base, 4 bases remained unmatched. CDR3 residues: CASSVLAGWNTGELFF. The CDR3 coding sequence is TGTGCCAGCAGTGTGCTAGCGGGATGGAACACCGGGGAGCTGTTTTTT.

This clonotype was recorded a few times. The chain employs TRBV5-5 and TRBJ2-1; TRBD1 matches 8 bases. V lost 4 bases, J lost 7 bases, and 13 bases stayed unmatched. Germline assignment: CDR1 SGHKS and CDR2 YYEKEE (reference sequence). The CDR3 spans 16 residues. The CDR3 loop is CASSIPGTGPGNEQFF. The DNA of the CDR3 is TGTGCCAGCAGCATTCCCGGGACAGGCCCGGGGAATGAGCAGTTCTTC. Filled out from reference TRBV5-5 and TRBJ2-1, the complete variable domain reads DAGVTQSPTHLIKTRGQQVTLRCSPISGHKSVSWYQQVLGQGPQFIFQYYEKEERGRGNFPDRFSARQFPNYSSELNVNALLLGDSALYLCASSIPGTGPGNEQFFGPGTRLTVL.

This clonotype was found once. The V gene is TRBV5-1, the J gene TRBJ2-6, with D possibly being TRBD1 or TRBD2 (6 bases each). CDR3 length: 16 amino acids. V lost 0 bases and J lost 4, with 11 bases in between. CDR1 is SGHRS, CDR2 YFSETQ, per germline. The CDR3 region has the DNA TGCGCCAGCAGCTTGGTAGGGGGAGGAGGGGCCAACGTCCTGACTTTC. Its protein product is CASSLVGGGGANVLTF. Together with reference TRBV5-1 and TRBJ2-6, the CDR3 gives the full variable domain: KAGVTQTPRYLIKTRGQQVTLSCSPISGHRSVSWYQQTPGQGLQFLFEYFSETQRNKGNFPGRFSGRQFSNSRSEMNVSTLELGDSALYLCASSLVGGGGANVLTFGAGSRLTVL.

Regarding this clonotype: At one of its ends the junction is not consistent with the germline gene, which may arise from a read error. The chain is built from TRBV5-1 and TRBJ2-7; 11 nucleotides line up with TRBD1. The CDR3 totals 15 residues. Germline-derived CDR1 and CDR2 are SGHRS and YFSETQ. CDR3 DNA sequence: TGCGCCGGCAGCCCGGGACAGGGGGTTATCTACGAGCAGTACTTC. Its translation: CAGSPGQGVIYEQYF.

The chain couples TRBV6-1 to TRBJ2-5, with 9 positions matching TRBD2. With 3 bases clipped from V and 4 bases from J, the junction kept 15 bases outside the gene matches. The CDR3 length is 18 residues. Germline CDR1 reads MNHNS; CDR2 reads SASEGT. CDR3 amino acids: CASSEAGGRGLRRETQYF. CDR3 nucleotides: TGTGCCAGCAGTGAGGCGGGGGGGCGGGGTCTCCGCCGAGAGACCCAGTACTTC.

This clonotype was counted only a few times. CDR3 loop: CASSYSTSGGPDTQYF. CDR3 coding DNA: TGTGCCAGCAGTTACTCGACTAGCGGGGGACCGGATACGCAGTATTTT. V usage is TRBV6-2 or TRBV6-3 and J usage is TRBJ2-3; TRBD2 agrees at 12 bases. Germline V gives CDR1 MNHEY, CDR2 SVGEGT. Trimming removed 0 bases from V and 6 bases from J; junction bases left unmatched: 4. This CDR3 spans 16 amino acids.

This clonotype was seen only a few times. As DNA, the CDR3 is TGTGCCAGCAGTTCCTGGGGCCCCCCGACGGATGAGCAGTTCTTC. Its translation: CASSSWGPPTDEQFF. The V and J genes are TRBV12-3 or TRBV12-4 and TRBJ2-5; maybe TRBD1 (5 bases). The DNA end favors TRBJ2-1, so the J call may be wrong. CDR3 length: 15 amino acids.